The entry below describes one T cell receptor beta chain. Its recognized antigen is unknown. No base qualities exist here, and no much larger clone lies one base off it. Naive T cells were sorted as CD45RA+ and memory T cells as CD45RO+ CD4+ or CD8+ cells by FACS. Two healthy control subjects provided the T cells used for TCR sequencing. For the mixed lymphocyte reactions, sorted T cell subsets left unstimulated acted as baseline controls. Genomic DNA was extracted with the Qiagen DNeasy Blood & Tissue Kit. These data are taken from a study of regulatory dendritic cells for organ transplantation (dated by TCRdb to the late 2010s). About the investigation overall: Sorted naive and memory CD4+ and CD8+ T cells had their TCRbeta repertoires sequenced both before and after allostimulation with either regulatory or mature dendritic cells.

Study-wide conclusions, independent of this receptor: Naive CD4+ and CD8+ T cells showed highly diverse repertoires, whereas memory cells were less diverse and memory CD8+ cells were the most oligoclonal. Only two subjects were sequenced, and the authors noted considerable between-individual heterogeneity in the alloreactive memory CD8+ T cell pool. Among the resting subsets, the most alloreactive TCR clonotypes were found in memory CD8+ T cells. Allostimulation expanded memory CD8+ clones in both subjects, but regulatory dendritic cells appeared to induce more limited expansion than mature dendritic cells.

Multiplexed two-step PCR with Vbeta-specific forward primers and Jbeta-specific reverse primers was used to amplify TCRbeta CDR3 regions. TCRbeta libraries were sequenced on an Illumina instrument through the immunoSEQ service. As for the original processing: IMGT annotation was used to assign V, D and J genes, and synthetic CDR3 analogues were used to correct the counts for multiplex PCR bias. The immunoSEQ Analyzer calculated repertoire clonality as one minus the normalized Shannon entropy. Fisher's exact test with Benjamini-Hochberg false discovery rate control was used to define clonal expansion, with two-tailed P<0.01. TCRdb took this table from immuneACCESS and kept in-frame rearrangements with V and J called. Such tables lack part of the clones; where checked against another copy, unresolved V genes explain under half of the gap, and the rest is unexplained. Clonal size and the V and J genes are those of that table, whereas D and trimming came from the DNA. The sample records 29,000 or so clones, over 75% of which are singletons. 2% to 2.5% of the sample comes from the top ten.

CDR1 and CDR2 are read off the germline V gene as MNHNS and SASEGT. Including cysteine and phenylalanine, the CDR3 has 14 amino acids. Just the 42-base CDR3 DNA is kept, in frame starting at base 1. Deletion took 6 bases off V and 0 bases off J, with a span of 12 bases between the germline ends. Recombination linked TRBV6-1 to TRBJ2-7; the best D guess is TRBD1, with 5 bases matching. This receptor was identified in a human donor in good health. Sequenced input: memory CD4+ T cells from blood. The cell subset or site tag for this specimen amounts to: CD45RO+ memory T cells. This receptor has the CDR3 CASREKGRSYEQYF. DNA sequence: TGTGCCAGCAGGGAGAAGGGGCGCTCCTACGAGCAGTACTTC.